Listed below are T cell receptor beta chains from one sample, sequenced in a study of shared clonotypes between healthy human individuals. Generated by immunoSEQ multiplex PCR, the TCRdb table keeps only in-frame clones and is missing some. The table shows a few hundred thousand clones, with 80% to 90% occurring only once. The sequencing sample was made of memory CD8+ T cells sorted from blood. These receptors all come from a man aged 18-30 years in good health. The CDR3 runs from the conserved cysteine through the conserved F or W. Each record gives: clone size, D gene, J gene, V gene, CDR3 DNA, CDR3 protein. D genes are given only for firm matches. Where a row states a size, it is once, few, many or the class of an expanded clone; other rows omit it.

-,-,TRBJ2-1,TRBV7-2,TGTGCCAGCAGCTTACGACTAGACCCCTACAATGAGCAGTTCTTC,CASSLRLDPYNEQFF
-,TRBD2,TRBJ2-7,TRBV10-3,TGTGCCATCAGTGGTCCTAGCGGGATTAACGGCGAGCAGTACTTC,CAISGPSGINGEQYF
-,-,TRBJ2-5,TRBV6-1,TGTGCCAGCAGCCCGGGCAGGGGCCAGACCCAGTACTTC,CASSPGRGQTQYF
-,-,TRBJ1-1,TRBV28,TGTGCCAGCAGTCCCCGACAACGGGAGAACACTGAAGCTTTCTTT,CASSPRQRENTEAFF
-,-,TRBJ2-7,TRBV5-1,TGCGCCAGCAGCTTGGGGGGCCCCGAGCAGTACTTC,CASSLGGPEQYF
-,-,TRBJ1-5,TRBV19,TGTGCCAGTAGTCCGAGGGCAGCTAGCAATCAGCCCCAGCATTTT,CASSPRAASNQPQHF
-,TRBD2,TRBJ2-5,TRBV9,TGTGCCAGCAGCGCAAGCCCGGGACTAGCGGGAGAGGGGCAAGAGACCCAGTACTTC,CASSASPGLAGEGQETQYF
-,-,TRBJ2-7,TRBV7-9,TGTGCCAGCAGCACTCGAGGGGGGATGATGTGGTACGAGCAGTACTTC,CASSTRGGMMWYEQYF
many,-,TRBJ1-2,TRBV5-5,TGTGCCAGCAGCTTGTTTGCGGGCGAGTATGGCTACACCTTC,CASSLFAGEYGYTF
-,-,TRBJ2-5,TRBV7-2,TGTGCCAGCAGTTACTTAGACCCCAGGGTCGAGACCCAGTACTTC,CASSYLDPRVETQYF
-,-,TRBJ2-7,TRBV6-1,TGTGCCAGCAGGGCGACAGCCTCCTACGAGCAGTACTTC,CASRATASYEQYF
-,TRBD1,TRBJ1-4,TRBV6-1,TGTGCCAGCAGGAAGGACAGGGCCTATGAAAAACTGTTTTTT,CASRKDRAYEKLFF
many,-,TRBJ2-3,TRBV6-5,TGTGCCAGCAGTTACTCTAGCGGAGGCCCCACAGATACGCAGTATTTT,CASSYSSGGPTDTQYF